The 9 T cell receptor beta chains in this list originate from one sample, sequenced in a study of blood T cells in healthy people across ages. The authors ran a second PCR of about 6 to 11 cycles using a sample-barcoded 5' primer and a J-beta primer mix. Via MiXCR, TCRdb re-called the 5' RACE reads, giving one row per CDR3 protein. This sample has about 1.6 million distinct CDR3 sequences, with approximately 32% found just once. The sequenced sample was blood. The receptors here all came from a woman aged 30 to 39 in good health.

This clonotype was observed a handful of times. CDR3 coding DNA: TGTGCCAGCAGTGAAGGTATAGGACCAAATCAGCCCCAGCATTTT. It codes for CASSEGIGPNQPQHF. The chain carries TRBV6-1 and TRBJ1-5, with D unclear. Germline CDR1 is MNHNS and CDR2 is SASEGT. Trimming stripped 1 base from V and 4 bases from J, with 11 bases between. The CDR3 consists of 15 residues.

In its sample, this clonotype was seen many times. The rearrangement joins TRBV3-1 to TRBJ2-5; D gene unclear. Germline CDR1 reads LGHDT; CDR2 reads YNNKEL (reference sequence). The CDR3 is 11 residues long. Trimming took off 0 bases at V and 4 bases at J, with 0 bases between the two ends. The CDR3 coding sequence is TGTGCCAGCAGCCAAGAAGAGACCCAGTACTTC. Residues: CASSQEETQYF.

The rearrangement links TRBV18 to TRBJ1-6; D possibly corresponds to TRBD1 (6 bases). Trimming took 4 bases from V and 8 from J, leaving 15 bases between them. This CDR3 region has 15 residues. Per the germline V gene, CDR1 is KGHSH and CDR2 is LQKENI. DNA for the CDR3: TGTGCCAGCTCACGAGATACAGGGTTTGATTCACCCCTCCACTTT. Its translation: CASSRDTGFDSPLHF. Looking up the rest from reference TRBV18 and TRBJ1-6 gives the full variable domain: NAGVMQNPRHLVRRRGQEARLRCSPMKGHSHVYWYRQLPEEGLKFMVYLQKENIIDESGMPKERFSAEFPKEGPSILRIQQVVRGDSAAYFCASSRDTGFDSPLHFGNGTRLTVT.

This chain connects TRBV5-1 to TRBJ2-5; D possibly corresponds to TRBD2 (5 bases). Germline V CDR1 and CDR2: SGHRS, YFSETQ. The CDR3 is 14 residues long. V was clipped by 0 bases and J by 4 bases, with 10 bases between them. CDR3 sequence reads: CASSLESGIETQYF. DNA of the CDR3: TGCGCCAGCAGCTTGGAGTCGGGGATAGAGACCCAGTACTTC.

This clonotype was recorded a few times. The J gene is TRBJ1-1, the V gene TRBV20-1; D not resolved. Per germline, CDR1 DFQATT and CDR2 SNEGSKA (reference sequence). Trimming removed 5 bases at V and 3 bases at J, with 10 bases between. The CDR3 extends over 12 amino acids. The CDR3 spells CSAGRPDTEAFF. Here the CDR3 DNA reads TGCAGTGCTGGCAGGCCGGACACTGAAGCTTTCTTT.

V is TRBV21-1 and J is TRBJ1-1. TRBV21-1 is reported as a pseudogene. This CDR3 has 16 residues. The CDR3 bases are TGTGCCAGCAGCAACAGGGGGAGGGGGTCGAACACTGAAGCTTTCTTT. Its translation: CASSNRGRGSNTEAFF.

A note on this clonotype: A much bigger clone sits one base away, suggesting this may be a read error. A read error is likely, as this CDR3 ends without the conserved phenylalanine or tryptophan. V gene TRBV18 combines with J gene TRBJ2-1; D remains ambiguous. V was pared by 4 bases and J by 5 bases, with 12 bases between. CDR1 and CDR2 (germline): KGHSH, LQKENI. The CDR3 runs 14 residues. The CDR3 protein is CASSQGHLNNEQFC. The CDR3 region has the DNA TGTGCCAGCTCACAGGGCCATTTGAACAATGAGCAGTTCTGC.

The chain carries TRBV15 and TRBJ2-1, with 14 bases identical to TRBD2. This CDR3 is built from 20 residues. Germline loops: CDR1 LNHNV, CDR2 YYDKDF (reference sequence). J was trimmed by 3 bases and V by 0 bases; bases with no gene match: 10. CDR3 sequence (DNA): TGTGCCACCAGCAGAGAAGGGACTAGCGGGGGAGCTTCTTTCTACAATGAGCAGTTCTTC. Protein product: CATSREGTSGGASFYNEQFF.

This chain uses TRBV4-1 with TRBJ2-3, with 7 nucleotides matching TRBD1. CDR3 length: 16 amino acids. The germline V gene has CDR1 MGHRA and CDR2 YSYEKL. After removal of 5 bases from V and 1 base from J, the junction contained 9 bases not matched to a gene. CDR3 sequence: CASSYVTGKGTDTQYF. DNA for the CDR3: TGCGCCAGCAGCTATGTGACAGGGAAGGGCACAGATACGCAGTATTTT.